These 26 T cell receptor beta chains came from one sample sequenced in a study of identical twins. TCRdb re-analysed the 5' RACE reads in MiXCR, keeping a single row per CDR3 protein. The data hold under 900,000 distinct CDR3 sequences, with 18% observed a single time. Another study also made use of these data, one on T cells expressing NK-cell markers.

Sample: PBMCs. The receptors here all came from a woman aged 18-29 years in good health.

The chain has TRBV9 and TRBJ1-1; D perhaps matches TRBD1 (6 bases). CDR1 is SGDLS and CDR2 is YYNGEE in the germline V gene. CDR3 length: 13 amino acids. V dropped 4 bases and J dropped 6 bases, with 13 bases sitting between them. CDR3 loop: CASSPGGAAEAFF. The CDR3 bases are TGTGCCAGCAGCCCCGGGGGCGCCGCTGAAGCTTTCTTT.

The V and J genes are TRBV4-2 and TRBJ2-5, with D uncertain. CDR3 size: 12 residues. Trimming removed 0 bases at V and 5 bases at J, with 4 bases between. CDR1 and CDR2 from the germline V gene are LGHNA and YNFKEQ. CDR3 region: CASSQDQETQYF. For the CDR3, the DNA is TGTGCCAGCAGCCAAGATCAGGAGACCCAGTACTTC.

The rearrangement joins TRBV9 to TRBJ2-3, with 9 bases matching TRBD2. Trimming removed 0 bases from V and 2 bases from J; junction bases left unmatched: 4. CDR1 and CDR2 (germline): SGDLS, YYNGEE. This CDR3 has 16 amino acids. CDR3 sequence (DNA): TGTGCCAGCAGCGTAGCTGCGGGGGGGTTCACAGATACGCAGTATTTT. Its translation is CASSVAAGGFTDTQYF.

This clonotype was recorded a few times. The chain is built from TRBV20-1 and TRBJ1-3; D ambiguous. V lost 6 bases and J 4 bases, leaving 13 bases between the germline ends. Per germline, CDR1 DFQATT and CDR2 SNEGSKA (reference sequence). The CDR3 is 13 residues long. As DNA, the CDR3 is TGCAGTGCCCAAGCCCAGGCGGGAAACACCATATATTTT. Its translation is CSAQAQAGNTIYF.

This clonotype was recorded a few times. CDR3 DNA: TGTGCCAGCGTGCGGGCGACCAGGGGGGAAACTTTCACCGGGGAGCTGTTTTTT. Translated: CASVRATRGETFTGELFF. This chain joins TRBV7-8 and TRBJ2-2, with D maybe TRBD1 (7 bases). This CDR3 spans 18 amino acids. Germline CDR1 SGHVS, CDR2 FQNEAQ. Trimming removed 8 bases from V and 4 bases from J, with 26 bases in between.

This clonotype was found a few times. The chain joins TRBV29-1 to TRBJ1-2; 7 bases are shared with TRBD1. The CDR3 totals 11 residues. Germline CDR1 SQVTM, CDR2 ANQGSEA. In DNA form, the CDR3 reads TGCACCGGATGGGACAGCTATGGCTACACCTTC. It codes for CTGWDSYGYTF.

The V call is TRBV12-3 or TRBV12-4, the J call TRBJ2-7; no reliable D call. The V and J ends lost 7 bases and 4 bases respectively, with 14 bases between them. The CDR3 length is 13 residues. CDR3 coding DNA: TGTGCCAGCACCCGGATAAACGAGTACGAGCAGTACTTC. It is translated as CASTRINEYEQYF.

This clonotype was found a few times. CDR3 amino acids: CASKGQVTDTQYF. In DNA, the CDR3 is TGTGCCAGCAAGGGACAGGTCACAGATACGCAGTATTTT. The chain carries TRBV7-3 and TRBJ2-3, with 8 bases lining up with TRBD1. V lost 7 bases and J lost 2; bases outside the gene matches: 2. CDR3 length: 13 amino acids. The germline V gene has CDR1 SGHTA and CDR2 FQGTGA.

The chain joins TRBV6-1 to TRBJ1-4; D not certain. Trimming pared 6 bases from V and 3 bases from J, leaving 8 bases between. Germline V CDR1 and CDR2: MNHNS, SASEGT. The CDR3 totals 13 residues. CDR3 region: CASRRTANEKLFF. CDR3 nucleotides: TGTGCCAGCAGGAGAACCGCTAATGAAAAACTGTTTTTT.

This chain links TRBV5-6 with TRBJ1-2; D gene unclear. This CDR3 is built from 14 residues. From germline, CDR1 is SGHDT and CDR2 YYEEEE. V was pared by 4 bases and J by 4 bases, with 14 bases between. The CDR3 reads CASSLEGPVYGYTF. CDR3 bases: TGTGCCAGCAGCCTGGAGGGTCCGGTCTATGGCTACACCTTC.

This sequence joins TRBV5-4 and TRBJ2-5; D possibly corresponds to TRBD2 (6 bases). CDR3 size: 14 residues. Germline CDR1 and CDR2: SGHNT and YYREEE (reference sequence). V shed 4 bases and J shed 5 bases, with 15 bases lying between them. The DNA of the CDR3 is TGTGCCAGCAGCCATCACGGGAGAGGGGAGACCCAGTACTTC. Translated: CASSHHGRGETQYF.

There are a few counts of this clonotype. The chain uses TRBV20-1 and TRBJ2-3, with TRBD2 matching over 7 bases. Looked up from germline, CDR1 is DFQATT and CDR2 is SNEGSKA (reference sequence). After removal of 3 bases from V and 0 bases from J, the junction contained 6 bases not matched to a gene. This CDR3 has 15 amino acids. The CDR3 DNA sequence: TGCAGTGCTAGTTGGCGCGGGAGCAGCACAGATACGCAGTATTTT. Translated: CSASWRGSSTDTQYF.

This clonotype was seen more than once but under ten times. The chain combines TRBV20-1 with TRBJ2-7; D is unclear. V shed 3 bases and J shed 7 bases, with 10 bases lying between them. The CDR3 has 11 residues. Germline CDR1 reads DFQATT; CDR2 reads SNEGSKA (reference sequence). CDR3 sequence: CSASGFTEQYF. In nucleotides, the CDR3 is TGCAGTGCTAGCGGTTTTACAGAGCAGTACTTC.

The chain is built from TRBV2 and TRBJ2-3; TRBD2 agrees at 7 bases. With 3 bases clipped from V and 2 bases from J, the junction kept 8 bases outside the gene matches. The germline V gene has CDR1 SNHLY and CDR2 FYNNEI. The CDR3 is 16 amino acids. The DNA for the CDR3 is TGTGCCAGCAGTGATAGTCCTAGCGGATACACAGATACGCAGTATTTT. Translating it yields CASSDSPSGYTDTQYF.

This clonotype has just a few counts. The V and J genes are TRBV6-1 and TRBJ2-7; 10 bases line up with TRBD2. CDR1 MNHNS and CDR2 SASEGT come from the germline V gene. CDR3 length: 15 residues. V lost 6 bases to trimming and J lost 6 bases; unmatched junction nucleotides: 11. The CDR3 here is CASSVSLAGAAEQYF. In DNA form, the CDR3 reads TGTGCCAGCAGCGTCTCTCTAGCGGGGGCTGCCGAGCAGTACTTC.

V usage is TRBV5-1 and J usage is TRBJ2-7; a possible D gene is TRBD2 (5 bases). There are 14 residues in the CDR3. The ends were cut back, 3 bases at V and 2 bases at J, with 12 bases in the middle. Germline lookup yields CDR1 SGHRS and CDR2 YFSETQ. CDR3 nucleotides: TGCGCCAGCAGCTGGGGAGAGGGAGCCTACGAGCAGTACTTC. It codes for CASSWGEGAYEQYF.

The J gene is TRBJ2-7, the V gene TRBV7-9, with a weak D call TRBD1 (5 bases). Germline V CDR1 and CDR2: SEHNR, FQNEAQ (reference sequence). CDR3 length: 15 residues. V was cut by 5 bases and J by 2 bases, with 16 bases left in between. For the CDR3, the DNA is TGTGCCAGCAGCCCTCGACTTGGGGCCCCCTACGAGCAGTACTTC. Translating it yields CASSPRLGAPYEQYF.

In this sample, this clonotype turned up a few times. The chain links TRBV20-1 to TRBJ2-1, with D unresolved. From germline, CDR1 is DFQATT and CDR2 SNEGSKA (reference sequence). This CDR3 is built from 12 residues. Deletions cut 2 bases from V and 10 bases from J, with 12 bases between. The CDR3, as DNA: TGCAGTGCTAGACCTAAAGTATCAGAGCAGTTCTTC. It specifies CSARPKVSEQFF.

The sample holds many counts of this clonotype. V usage is TRBV5-1 and J usage is TRBJ2-1; the match to TRBD2 covers 9 bases. V was clipped by 0 bases and J by 5 bases; unmatched bases: 3. Germline CDR1 SGHRS, CDR2 YFSETQ. The CDR3 sequence is 15 residues long. The CDR3 loop is CASSLVLAGNNEQFF. As DNA, the CDR3 is TGCGCCAGCAGCTTGGTCCTAGCGGGAAACAATGAGCAGTTCTTC.

The rearrangement uses TRBV7-7 and TRBJ2-3, with 7 bases aligning to TRBD2. V was clipped by 5 bases and J by 6 bases; unmatched bases: 5. Germline V gene sequence: CDR1 SSHAT, CDR2 FNYEAQ (reference sequence). The CDR3 extends over 13 amino acids. Written as DNA, the CDR3 is TGTGCCAGCAGCCTCGGGACTATGGATACGCAGTATTTT. It translates to CASSLGTMDTQYF.

Ten or more counts support this clonotype. This chain connects TRBV5-1 to TRBJ2-2; D ambiguous. The V end lost 4 bases, the J end lost 4 bases, and 11 bases lay between the germline ends. Germline values: CDR1 SGHRS, CDR2 YFSETQ. This CDR3 region has 14 residues. CDR3 DNA sequence: TGCGCCAGCAGCCTCGAACTGAGCACCGGGGAGCTGTTTTTT. It translates to CASSLELSTGELFF.

The rearrangement uses TRBV27 and TRBJ2-1; D may correspond to TRBD1 or TRBD2 (5 bases each). There are 20 residues in the CDR3. V lost 2 bases to trimming and J lost 3 bases, with 26 bases between them. Germline V lookup: CDR1 MNHEY, CDR2 SMNVEV (reference sequence). For the CDR3, the DNA is TGTGCCAGCAGTTTAGAGGGGCCTGGGCGGCGGCTAGGGAGCTACAATGAGCAGTTCTTC. It translates to CASSLEGPGRRLGSYNEQFF.

The chain has TRBV20-1 and TRBJ2-7; the match to TRBD1 covers 9 bases. The ends lost 5 bases at V and 6 bases at J; junction bases unmatched: 8. The CDR3 is made up of 13 amino acids. CDR1 DFQATT and CDR2 SNEGSKA come from the germline V gene (reference sequence). The chain's CDR3 is CSAPPGQGGEQYF. Here the CDR3 DNA reads TGCAGTGCTCCTCCGGGACAGGGAGGCGAGCAGTACTTC.

The chain couples TRBV20-1 to TRBJ2-5; 15 nucleotides agree with TRBD2. Germline V CDR1 and CDR2: DFQATT, SNEGSKA (reference sequence). The J segment lost 2 bases and the V segment lost 5 bases, leaving 9 bases of the junction unmatched. The CDR3 is 17 residues long. CDR3 sequence: CSARGLAGGHQQETQYF. CDR3 DNA sequence: TGCAGTGCTCGGGGACTAGCGGGAGGACACCAACAAGAGACCCAGTACTTC.

CDR3 nucleotide sequence: TGCGCCAGCAGTCCCGTCGGGACGAACACCGGGGAGCTGTTTTTT. This encodes CASSPVGTNTGELFF. V and J are TRBV5-1 and TRBJ2-2, with D possibly TRBD2 on 5 matching bases. The CDR3 consists of 15 residues. CDR1 and CDR2 (germline): SGHRS, YFSETQ. V was clipped by 5 bases and J by 0 bases, with 11 bases between them.

This clonotype was counted at least ten times. The chain joins TRBV18 to TRBJ1-6; the match to TRBD1 covers 8 bases. From germline, CDR1 is KGHSH and CDR2 LQKENI. With V trimmed by 5 bases and J by 8 bases, 5 bases remained unmatched. The CDR3 totals 14 residues. The CDR3 DNA reads TGTGCCAGCTCAGCAGGGGGCGACGATTCACCCCTCCACTTT. Translating it yields CASSAGGDDSPLHF.